The 19 T cell receptor beta chains given below trace back to one sample, sequenced in a study of blood T cell repertoires in COVID-19 (TCRdb year 2020). The library was produced with the immunoSEQ multiplex PCR assay. Drawn from immuneACCESS, this table holds only the in-frame rearrangements with V and J called that TCRdb kept. Clones are partly lost; checked studies trace under half to an unresolved V gene and leave the rest unexplained. Counted in this sample were just over 650,000 clones; over 80% of them appeared once. Clones ranked in the top ten supply more than 0.25% of the sample. Material for sequencing was peripheral blood. These receptors originate from a woman in her late teens or twenties with acute or convalescent COVID-19.

This rearrangement joins TRBV5-6 to TRBJ2-3; 13 positions match TRBD2. Looked up from germline, CDR1 is SGHDT and CDR2 is YYEEEE. The CDR3 sequence is 17 residues long. With 3 bases clipped from V and 3 bases from J, the junction kept 7 bases outside the gene matches. As DNA, the CDR3 is TGTGCCAGCAGCTCCGGACTAGCGGGGGCGTATACAGATACGCAGTATTTT. Its translation: CASSSGLAGAYTDTQYF.

This clone occurred a few times. CDR3 sequence: CASSYSTATDDNEQFF. The DNA of the CDR3 is TGTGCCAGCAGTTACTCGACTGCCACGGATGACAATGAGCAGTTCTTC. This sequence joins TRBV6-5 and TRBJ2-1; D is unresolved. The germline gives CDR1 MNHEY, CDR2 SVGAGI. The V end lost 0 bases, the J end lost 5 bases, and 14 bases lay between the germline ends. This CDR3 comprises 16 residues.

This sequence joins TRBV5-6 and TRBJ1-2, with 9 bases matching TRBD1. Germline V lookup: CDR1 SGHDT, CDR2 YYEEEE. The CDR3 spans 12 residues. Trimming at V came to 4 bases and at J to 11 bases, leaving 6 bases not matched to a gene. DNA of the CDR3: TGTGCCAGCAGCCTAGACAGGGGGGCATACACCTTC. Encoded protein: CASSLDRGAYTF.

This clone came up a few times. The V gene is TRBV7-6, the J gene TRBJ2-7; D not certain. Trimming took 2 bases from V and 4 from J, leaving 3 bases between them. Germline CDR1 is SGHVS and CDR2 is FNYEAQ. The CDR3 has 11 residues. The CDR3 is CASSLSYEQYF. In DNA form, the CDR3 reads TGTGCCAGCAGCTTATCTTACGAGCAGTACTTC. Variable domain in full (rest from reference TRBV7-6 and TRBJ2-7): GAGVSQSPRYKVTKRGQDVALRCDPISGHVSLYWYRQALGQGPEFLTYFNYEAQQDKSGLPNDRFSAERPEGSISTLTIQRTEQRDSAMYRCASSLSYEQYFGPGTRLTVT.

The table lists this clone with a count of one. The genes are TRBV30 and TRBJ1-1; D call uncertain. Trimming cost V 1 base and J 10 bases, with 16 bases left between them. Germline loops: CDR1 GTSNPN, CDR2 SVGIG (reference sequence). The CDR3 length is 13 residues. Here the CDR3 DNA reads TGTGCCTGGAGTGGGCGGCTCCTTCAGCCAGCTTTCTTT. Residues: CAWSGRLLQPAFF. The variable domain in full, with the rest retrieved from reference TRBV30 and TRBJ1-1, is SQTIHQWPATLVQPVGSPLSLECTVEGTSNPNLYWYRQAAGRGLQLLFYSVGIGQISSEVPQNLSASRPQDRQFILSSKKLLLSDSGFYLCAWSGRLLQPAFFGQGTRLTVV.

This chain uses TRBV14 with TRBJ1-1; 9 positions match TRBD1. J gave up 2 bases and V 5 bases, and 6 bases lay outside the gene matches. CDR1 and CDR2 from the germline V gene are SGHDN and FVKESK. There are 15 residues in the CDR3. The CDR3 protein is CASSETGGINTEAFF. In DNA form, the CDR3 reads TGTGCCAGCAGCGAGACAGGGGGTATTAACACTGAAGCTTTCTTT.

This clone was detected only a few times. V is TRBV18 and J is TRBJ1-1; 12 bases map to TRBD1. Germline CDR1 and CDR2: KGHSH and LQKENI. This CDR3 contains 16 residues. Trimming at V came to 6 bases and at J to 5 bases, leaving 10 bases not matched to a gene. CDR3 loop: CASSPGTGGRGTEAFF. Here the CDR3 DNA reads TGTGCCAGCTCGCCCGGGACAGGGGGCCGGGGAACTGAAGCTTTCTTT.

This clone has only one observation. V usage is TRBV2 and J usage is TRBJ1-2; no clear D. Germline loops: CDR1 SNHLY, CDR2 FYNNEI. The CDR3 contains 15 residues. V lost 5 bases and J 1 base, leaving 14 bases between the germline ends. The DNA for the CDR3 is TGTGCCAGCAGTCTTGGTAGATATAGTAACTATGGCTACACCTTC. Translating gives CASSLGRYSNYGYTF.

This chain uses TRBV6-5 with TRBJ1-4, with D hard to call. V lost 6 bases and J lost 3, with 11 bases in between. CDR1 and CDR2 from the germline V gene are MNHEY and SVGAGI. This CDR3 spans 14 amino acids. This CDR3 is CASSPRGANEKLFF. Written as DNA, the CDR3 is TGTGCCAGCAGCCCCCGGGGAGCTAATGAAAAACTGTTTTTT.

This clone has just a few counts. The gene calls are TRBV12-1 and TRBJ2-1; the table calls TRBD2, which could not be checked here. TRBV12-1 counts as a pseudogene. The CDR3 totals 17 residues. CDR3 DNA: TGTGCCAGCAGCTTTGGGGGACTAGCGGGGGACAGGGATGAGCAGTTCTTC. Amino acids: CASSFGGLAGDRDEQFF.

J is TRBJ2-5 and V is TRBV11-2; 8 positions match TRBD2. The CDR3 extends over 16 amino acids. CDR1 is SGHAT, CDR2 FQNNGV, per germline. With 1 base clipped from V and 1 base from J, the junction kept 5 bases outside the gene matches. The CDR3 region has the DNA TGTGCCAGCAGCTTAGTACTCGGGGGGGTCCAAGAGACCCAGTACTTC. Translation gives CASSLVLGGVQETQYF.

The rearrangement links TRBV18 to TRBJ2-7, with D possibly matching TRBD1 (5 bases). This CDR3 region has 14 residues. V gave up 3 bases and J gave up 3 bases, with 12 bases separating them. Germline CDR1 reads KGHSH; CDR2 reads LQKENI. The CDR3 DNA sequence: TGTGCCAGCTCACCTTTAGAGACAGACTACGAGCAGTACTTC. Translated: CASSPLETDYEQYF.

This sequence joins TRBV7-8 and TRBJ2-3, with TRBD2 identical over 8 bases. CDR3 length: 17 amino acids. V lost 4 bases to trimming and J lost 2 bases; unmatched junction nucleotides: 11. CDR1 and CDR2 from the germline V gene are SGHVS and FQNEAQ. The CDR3 coding sequence is TGTGCCAGCAGCTCTATCCAACCGGGACTAGTCACAGATACGCAGTATTTT. It specifies CASSSIQPGLVTDTQYF.

This chain connects TRBV5-5 to TRBJ1-2, with TRBD1 as a possible D gene (5 bases). The CDR3 has 15 amino acids. Trimming removed 1 base from V and 4 bases from J, with 14 bases in between. Germline V gene sequence: CDR1 SGHKS, CDR2 YYEKEE (reference sequence). The CDR3 loop is CASSLSGGALYGYTF. CDR3 in DNA: TGTGCCAGCAGCTTGAGCGGCGGGGCCCTCTATGGCTACACCTTC.

CDR3 sequence reads: CAISGEAYEQYF. In DNA form, the CDR3 reads TGTGCCATCAGTGGAGAAGCTTACGAGCAGTACTTC. The chain joins TRBV10-3 to TRBJ2-7; unclear D gene. Trimming pared 4 bases from V and 4 bases from J, leaving 8 bases between. There are 12 residues in the CDR3. The germline V gene has CDR1 ENHRY and CDR2 SYGVKD.

The V gene is TRBV6-5, the J gene TRBJ1-3, with D perhaps matching TRBD1 (6 bases). The germline gives CDR1 MNHEY, CDR2 SVGAGI. Trimming left V 0 bases short and J 4 bases short, with 10 bases between. This CDR3 comprises 15 residues. This CDR3 reads CASSYSTGWGNTIYF. CDR3 DNA: TGTGCCAGCAGTTACTCCACAGGGTGGGGAAACACCATATATTTT.

V is TRBV30 and J is TRBJ2-5; D not resolved. This CDR3 contains 12 residues. Per the germline V gene, CDR1 is GTSNPN and CDR2 is SVGIG (reference sequence). The germline V and J ends were trimmed by 0 bases and 4 bases, with 6 bases remaining between them. CDR3 in amino acids: CAWSVGVETQYF. The DNA for the CDR3 is TGTGCCTGGAGTGTCGGTGTAGAGACCCAGTACTTC.

The rearrangement joins TRBV3-1 (or the pseudogene TRBV3-2) to TRBJ1-5; 8 bases line up with TRBD1. Per the germline V gene, CDR1 is LGHDT and CDR2 is YNNKEL (reference sequence). V shed 1 base and J 5 bases; nucleotides not matched to a gene: 1. This CDR3 comprises 14 residues. This chain's CDR3 is CASSQGTGHQPQHF. DNA of the CDR3: TGTGCCAGCAGCCAAGGGACAGGGCATCAGCCCCAGCATTTT.

The CDR3 nucleotides are TGTGCCATCACCTTGGACAGGGGCTATGGCTACACCTTC. This encodes CAITLDRGYGYTF. The rearrangement joins TRBV10-3 to TRBJ1-2; 9 positions match TRBD1. The germline V gene encodes CDR1 ENHRY and CDR2 SYGVKD. The J segment lost 4 bases and the V segment lost 7 bases, leaving 4 bases of the junction unmatched. The CDR3 sequence is 13 residues long.